A selection of T cell receptor beta chains follows, all from one sample in a study of metastatic and nonmetastatic thyroid tumors. TCRdb re-clonotyped the PCR reads through MiXCR. Of roughly 24,000 clones listed, 20% to 25% are singletons. Sample: blood. These receptors were collected from a male donor with papillary thyroid cancer or a benign thyroid nodule (not recorded which). Some clones in this sample may be carry-over from other donors' samples. Both conserved end residues are part of each CDR3.

j_call v_call cdr3_aa
TRBJ2-1 TRBV11-3 CASSLVPDEQFF
TRBJ2-2 TRBV27 CASIATPRGSLNAVELFF
TRBJ2-3 TRBV9 CASSEPSGRGDTQYF
TRBJ2-7 TRBV15 CATSREVGGESYYEQYF
TRBJ2-1 TRBV4-2 CASSQDELGSPIGEQFF
TRBJ2-2 TRBV5-8 CASSLIRGTGELFF
TRBJ1-2 TRBV27 CASSPLVTGNYGYTF
TRBJ1-5 TRBV6-1 CASRKGQANVAQHF
TRBJ2-3 TRBV12-3/TRBV12-4 CASRPSGRALEDTQYF
TRBJ1-2 TRBV7-9 CASSHGTGYTF
TRBJ1-5 TRBV7-9 CASSLAVGQPQHF
TRBJ1-5 TRBV29-1 CSVAETDSNQPQHF
TRBJ2-7 TRBV11-1 CASSPAGLAEGYEQYF
TRBJ2-1 TRBV6-1 CASSEAKGLAPYNEQFF
TRBJ2-3 TRBV9 CASSVDPSGSSDTQYF
TRBJ2-1 TRBV11-2 CASSSDWGDEQFF
TRBJ1-5 TRBV7-6 CAVKGLSNQPQHF
TRBJ2-5 TRBV6-1 CASSDTAQGTQYF
TRBJ1-4 TRBV6-6 CASSDSMARINEKLFF
TRBJ2-7 TRBV28 CASITPSGGGEQYF
TRBJ2-3 TRBV3-1 CASSPDSGNTDTQYF
TRBJ1-4 TRBV12-3/TRBV12-4 CASSTTGTVEKLFF
TRBJ2-3 TRBV5-6 CASRYVPSGLQDTQYF
TRBJ1-4 TRBV2 CASHGGPDEKLFF
TRBJ2-1 TRBV7-9 CASLRREGAGEQFF
TRBJ2-7 TRBV13 CASSLLQGRAYEQYF
TRBJ2-1 TRBV27 CAIGDRCEQFF
TRBJ2-3 TRBV15 CATSRLGDTQYF
TRBJ2-3 TRBV6-6 CASRGGLAGGPYTDTQYF
TRBJ2-3 TRBV10-3 CAISDVSTDTQYF
TRBJ1-1 TRBV6-2/TRBV6-3 CASEGLHGVGHNMNTEAFF